Each of the 17 T cell receptor beta chains below was sequenced from the same sample in a study of CD8+ T cells in alopecia areata. As to treatment: oral pan-JAK inhibitor, 5-10 mg twice daily. After isolation, RNA underwent reverse transcription to generate cDNA as the sequencing template. Profiled with immunoSEQ multiplex PCR; TCRdb holds only in-frame clones, not every one. The table records approximately 120,000 clones, over 60% of them present only once. The source material was CD4+ T cells sorted from blood, sampled at week 4, from a patient treated with tofacitinib. Source of these receptors: a human donor with alopecia areata.

The sample holds a few counts of this clone. This chain joins TRBV27 and TRBJ1-5; D is uncertain. CDR3 length: 16 amino acids. Per germline, CDR1 MNHEY and CDR2 SMNVEV (reference sequence). The V and J ends lost 6 bases and 0 bases respectively, with 15 bases between them. CDR3 protein: CASSPLLTASNQPQHF. The CDR3 DNA reads as TGTGCCAGCAGCCCCTTACTAACAGCTAGCAATCAGCCCCAGCATTTT.

This clone was seen once. The chain has TRBV29-1 and TRBJ2-7; D may be TRBD2 (6 bases). This CDR3 contains 13 residues. Trimming removed 2 bases at V and 3 bases at J, with 11 bases between. Germline loops: CDR1 SQVTM, CDR2 ANQGSEA. As DNA, the CDR3 is TGCAGCGTTGAAAGACTAGGAAGCTACGAGCAGTACTTC. Translation gives CSVERLGSYEQYF.

CDR3 bases: TGTGCCAGCAGGAACAGCCAGGGTTTCAGTCAGCCCCAGCATTTT. Translating it yields CASRNSQGFSQPQHF. The genes are TRBV28 and TRBJ1-5, with a possible D match to TRBD1 (5 bases). V lost 6 bases and J 6 bases, leaving 18 bases between the germline ends. Germline-derived CDR1 and CDR2 are MDHEN and SYDVKM. CDR3 size: 15 residues. Supplemented by reference TRBV28 and TRBJ1-5, the full variable domain reads DVKVTQSSRYLVKRTGEKVFLECVQDMDHENMFWYRQDPGLGLRLIYFSYDVKMKEKGDIPEGYSVSREKKERFSLILESASTNQTSMYLCASRNSQGFSQPQHFGDGTRLSIL.

The chain carries TRBV4-2 and TRBJ1-6; TRBD1 might be the D (6 bases). Trimming cost V 5 bases and J 10 bases, with 12 bases left between them. CDR1 is LGHNA and CDR2 is YNFKEQ in the germline V gene. The CDR3 has 13 amino acids. DNA for the CDR3: TGTGCCAGCAGCTACAGGGAAAGGTCACCCCTCCACTTT. Translation gives CASSYRERSPLHF.

In its sample, this clone was seen once. The rearrangement joins TRBV7-2 to TRBJ1-2; no definite D call. The V gene lost 2 bases and the J gene lost 3 bases, with 13 bases spanning the gap. CDR1 is SGHTA, CDR2 FQGNSA, per germline. The CDR3 runs 15 residues. CDR3 DNA: TGTGCCAGCAGCTTATCAGCCGATCCCTACTATGGCTACACCTTC. Its protein product is CASSLSADPYYGYTF.

There are a few counts of this clone. The chain employs TRBV5-6 and TRBJ1-5; weak D call: TRBD1 (6 bases). There are 15 residues in the CDR3. With 3 bases removed from V and 5 bases from J, the gap between germline ends came to 15 bases. The germline gives CDR1 SGHDT, CDR2 YYEEEE. CDR3 region: CASSSYRDTYQPQHF. The CDR3 DNA is TGTGCCAGCAGCTCGTACCGGGACACCTATCAGCCCCAGCATTTT. Filled out from reference TRBV5-6 and TRBJ1-5, the complete variable domain reads DAGVTQSPTHLIKTRGQQVTLRCSPKSGHDTVSWYQQALGQGPQFIFQYYEEEERQRGNFPDRFSGHQFPNYSSELNVNALLLGDSALYLCASSSYRDTYQPQHFGDGTRLSIL.

CDR3 nucleotides: TGTGCCAGCAGTTTAACTAGGCTGGAGACCCAGTACTTC. This codes for CASSLTRLETQYF. V is TRBV27 and J is TRBJ2-5, with D possibly being TRBD2 (5 bases). The CDR3 loop spans 13 amino acids. Germline V gene sequence: CDR1 MNHEY, CDR2 SMNVEV (reference sequence). Deletions cut 2 bases from V and 5 bases from J, with 9 bases between.

This sequence joins TRBV7-3 and TRBJ1-1; D gene uncertain. Trimming shortened V by 4 bases and J by 1 base, and 7 bases separated the two germline ends. Per the germline V gene, CDR1 is SGHTA and CDR2 is FQGTGA. The CDR3 sequence is 13 residues long. In nucleotides, the CDR3 is TGTGCCAGCAGCTCCACGCGGAACACTGAAGCTTTCTTT. It translates to CASSSTRNTEAFF.

The chain combines TRBV4-2 with TRBJ2-1, with 10 bases aligning to TRBD1. The CDR3 is 17 amino acids. The V segment lost 1 base and the J segment 7 bases; nucleotides outside the gene matches: 10. Germline CDR1 is LGHNA and CDR2 is YNFKEQ. The CDR3 coding sequence is TGTGCCAGCAGCCAAGGCGTCAGGACAGGGGGTCAGAATGAGCAGTTCTTC. Protein sequence: CASSQGVRTGGQNEQFF.

The rearrangement links TRBV5-1 to TRBJ2-1, with TRBD1 matching over 7 bases. V shed 4 bases and J 0 bases; nucleotides not matched to a gene: 7. This CDR3 region has 16 residues. CDR1 and CDR2 (germline): SGHRS, YFSETQ. CDR3 DNA: TGCGCCAGCAGCCCTGGGACAGCGAGCTCCTACAATGAGCAGTTCTTC. This translates into CASSPGTASSYNEQFF.

This clone has just a few counts. The rearrangement joins TRBV21-1 to TRBJ2-3; TRBD1, as called in the table, went unchecked against the DNA. TRBV21-1 is a pseudogene segment. The CDR3 contains 17 residues. CDR3 nucleotide sequence: TGTGCCAGCAGCAAATCCAATTTCCTTACAGACACAGATACGCAGTATTTT. Encoded protein: CASSKSNFLTDTDTQYF.

This clone was observed a handful of times. The genes are TRBV14 and TRBJ2-4; D ambiguous. The V and J ends lost 1 base and 3 bases respectively, with 10 bases between them. The CDR3 contains 15 residues. CDR1 SGHDN and CDR2 FVKESK come from the germline V gene. CDR3 protein: CASSQARIGKNIQYF. Written as DNA, the CDR3 is TGTGCCAGCAGCCAAGCTCGGATTGGCAAAAACATTCAGTACTTC. Supplemented by reference TRBV14 and TRBJ2-4, the full variable domain reads EAGVTQFPSHSVIEKGQTVTLRCDPISGHDNLYWYRRVMGKEIKFLLHFVKESKQDESGMPNNRFLAERTGGTYSTLKVQPAELEDSGVYFCASSQARIGKNIQYFGAGTRLSVL.

This chain connects TRBV5-1 to TRBJ1-5, with D perhaps matching TRBD1 (5 bases). Trimming took 0 bases from V and 5 from J, leaving 12 bases between them. Germline lookup yields CDR1 SGHRS and CDR2 YFSETQ. The CDR3 is 15 amino acids. CDR3 DNA: TGCGCCAGCAGCTTGGAAGGGCAGGGACATCAGCCCCAGCATTTT. Translation: CASSLEGQGHQPQHF.

The gene calls are TRBV5-4 and TRBJ2-7; D not certain. Germline CDR1 and CDR2: SGHNT and YYREEE (reference sequence). CDR3 length: 14 amino acids. The V gene lost 2 bases and the J gene lost 5 bases, with 14 bases spanning the gap. CDR3 region: CASSLAKGPHEQYF. CDR3 coding DNA: TGTGCCAGCAGCTTAGCGAAAGGGCCCCACGAGCAGTACTTC.

This clone appeared a few times. The V call is TRBV15, the J call TRBJ2-7; D might be TRBD1 (6 bases). Germline loops: CDR1 LNHNV, CDR2 YYDKDF (reference sequence). Between the trimmed V and J ends, which lost 4 bases and 4 bases, there was a span of 11 bases. The CDR3 has 13 amino acids. The CDR3 region has the DNA TGTGCCACCAGCATGGACAGCCCTTACGAGCAGTACTTC. Protein product: CATSMDSPYEQYF.

This sequence joins TRBV6-6 and TRBJ2-7; 9 bases match TRBD2. CDR3 size: 15 residues. V lost 2 bases, J lost 0 bases, and 2 bases stayed unmatched. The V gene's germline CDR1 is MNHNY and CDR2 SVGAGI (reference sequence). Written as DNA, the CDR3 is TGTGCCAGCAGTTACGGCGGGGGGGACTCCTACGAGCAGTACTTC. Amino acids: CASSYGGGDSYEQYF.

The rearrangement links TRBV6-5 to TRBJ2-1; 11 nucleotides match TRBD2. V dropped 5 bases and J dropped 8; count of bases not matched to a gene: 2. Germline V gives CDR1 MNHEY, CDR2 SVGAGI. The CDR3 is 13 residues long. The CDR3 sequence: CASSKGLADEQFF. CDR3 sequence (DNA): TGTGCCAGCAGTAAGGGACTAGCGGATGAGCAGTTCTTC.